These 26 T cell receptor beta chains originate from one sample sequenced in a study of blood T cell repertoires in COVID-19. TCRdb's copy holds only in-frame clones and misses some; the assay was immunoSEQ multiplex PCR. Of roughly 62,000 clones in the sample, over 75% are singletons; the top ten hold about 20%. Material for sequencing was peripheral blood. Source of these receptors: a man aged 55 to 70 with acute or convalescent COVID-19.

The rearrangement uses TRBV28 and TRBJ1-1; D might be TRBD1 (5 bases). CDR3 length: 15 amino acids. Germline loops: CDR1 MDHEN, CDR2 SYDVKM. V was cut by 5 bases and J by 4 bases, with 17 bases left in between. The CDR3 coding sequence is TGTGCCAGCAGTCCGATAGGGGTATCGGGCACTGAAGCTTTCTTT. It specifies CASSPIGVSGTEAFF.

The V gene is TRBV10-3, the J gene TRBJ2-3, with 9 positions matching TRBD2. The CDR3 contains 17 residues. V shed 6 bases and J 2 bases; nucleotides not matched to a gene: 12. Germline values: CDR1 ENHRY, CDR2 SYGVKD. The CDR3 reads CAISYKYGGRDTDTQYF. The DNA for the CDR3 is TGTGCCATCAGCTACAAATACGGCGGGAGGGACACAGATACGCAGTATTTT.

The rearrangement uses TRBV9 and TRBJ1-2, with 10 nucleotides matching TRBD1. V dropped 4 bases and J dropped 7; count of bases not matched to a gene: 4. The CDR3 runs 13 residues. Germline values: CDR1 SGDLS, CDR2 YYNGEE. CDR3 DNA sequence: TGTGCCAGCAGCCTGGACAGGGGGTTTGGCTACACCTTC. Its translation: CASSLDRGFGYTF. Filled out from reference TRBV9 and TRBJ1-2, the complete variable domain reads DSGVTQTPKHLITATGQRVTLRCSPRSGDLSVYWYQQSLDQGLQFLIQYYNGEERAKGNILERFSAQQFPDLHSELNLSSLELGDSALYFCASSLDRGFGYTFGSGTRLTVV.

CDR3 DNA sequence: TGCAGCGTTGAAGCGGCACAGGGTTACGAGCAGTACTTC. Its protein product is CSVEAAQGYEQYF. The V gene is TRBV29-1, the J gene TRBJ2-7, with D possibly TRBD1 on 6 matching bases. Germline V CDR1 and CDR2: SQVTM, ANQGSEA. V was trimmed by 1 base and J by 4 bases, leaving 11 bases between them. CDR3 length: 13 amino acids.

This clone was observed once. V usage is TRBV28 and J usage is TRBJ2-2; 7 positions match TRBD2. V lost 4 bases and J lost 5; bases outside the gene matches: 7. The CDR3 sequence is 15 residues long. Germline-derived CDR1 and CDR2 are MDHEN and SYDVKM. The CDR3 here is CASSWGGYLTGELFF. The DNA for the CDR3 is TGTGCCAGCAGTTGGGGAGGGTATTTAACCGGGGAGCTGTTTTTT.

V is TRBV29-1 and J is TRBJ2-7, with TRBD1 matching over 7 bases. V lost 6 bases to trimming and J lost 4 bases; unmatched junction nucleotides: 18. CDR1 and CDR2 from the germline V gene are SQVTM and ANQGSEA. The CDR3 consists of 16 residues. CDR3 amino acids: CSVALGGRGFLYEQYF. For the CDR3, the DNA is TGCAGCGTCGCCCTGGGCGGCAGGGGGTTTCTTTACGAGCAGTACTTC.

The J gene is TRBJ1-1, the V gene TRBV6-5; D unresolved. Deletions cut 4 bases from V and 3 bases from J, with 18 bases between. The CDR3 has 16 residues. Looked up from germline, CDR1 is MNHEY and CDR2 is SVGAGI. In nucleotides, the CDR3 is TGTGCCAGCAGTTCCCCCCTCGGTAAGGCGGACACTGAAGCTTTCTTT. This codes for CASSSPLGKADTEAFF.

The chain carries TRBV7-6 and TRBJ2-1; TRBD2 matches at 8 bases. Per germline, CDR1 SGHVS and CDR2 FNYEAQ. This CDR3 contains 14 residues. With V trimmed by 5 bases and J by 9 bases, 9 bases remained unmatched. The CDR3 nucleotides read TGTGCCAGCAGCATTCTAGCGGGTTTAAGTGAGCAGTTCTTC. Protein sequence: CASSILAGLSEQFF.

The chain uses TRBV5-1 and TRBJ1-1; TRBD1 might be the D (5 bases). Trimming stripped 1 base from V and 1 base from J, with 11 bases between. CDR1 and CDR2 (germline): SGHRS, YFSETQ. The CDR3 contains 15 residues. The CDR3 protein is CASSLNSGKNTEAFF. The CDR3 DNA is TGCGCCAGCAGCTTGAATTCAGGGAAGAACACTGAAGCTTTCTTT.

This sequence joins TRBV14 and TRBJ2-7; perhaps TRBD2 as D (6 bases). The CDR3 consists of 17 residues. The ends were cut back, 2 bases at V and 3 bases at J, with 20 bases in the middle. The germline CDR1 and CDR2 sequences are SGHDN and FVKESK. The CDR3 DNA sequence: TGTGCCAGCAGCCAAAAAGCGGGTTGGGACTTAGGCTACGAGCAGTACTTC. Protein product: CASSQKAGWDLGYEQYF. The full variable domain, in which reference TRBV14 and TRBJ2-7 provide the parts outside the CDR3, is EAGVTQFPSHSVIEKGQTVTLRCDPISGHDNLYWYRRVMGKEIKFLLHFVKESKQDESGMPNNRFLAERTGGTYSTLKVQPAELEDSGVYFCASSQKAGWDLGYEQYFGPGTRLTVT.

In nucleotides, the CDR3 is TGTGCCAGCAGCTCCCGGGACATCATTAATGAAAAACTGTTTTTT. It is translated as CASSSRDIINEKLFF. This sequence joins TRBV11-2 and TRBJ1-4; D might be TRBD1 (6 bases). The length of the CDR3 is 15 residues. The germline CDR1 and CDR2 sequences are SGHAT and FQNNGV. V shed 4 bases and J shed 4 bases, with 13 bases lying between them.

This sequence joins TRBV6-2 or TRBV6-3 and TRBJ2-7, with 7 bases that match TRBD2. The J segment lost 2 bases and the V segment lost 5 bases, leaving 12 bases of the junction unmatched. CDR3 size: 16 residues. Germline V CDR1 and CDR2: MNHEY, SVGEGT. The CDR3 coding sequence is TGTGCCAGCAGTCCCCTCGGGAGCGGGGATCCCTACGAGCAGTACTTC. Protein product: CASSPLGSGDPYEQYF.

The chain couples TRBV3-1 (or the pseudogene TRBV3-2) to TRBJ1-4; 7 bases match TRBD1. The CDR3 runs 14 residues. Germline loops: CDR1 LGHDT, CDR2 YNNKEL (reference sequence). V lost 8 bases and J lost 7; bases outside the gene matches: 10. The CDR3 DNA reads TGTGCCAGCGGGACAGCATCTGTATCTGAAAAACTGTTTTTT. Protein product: CASGTASVSEKLFF.

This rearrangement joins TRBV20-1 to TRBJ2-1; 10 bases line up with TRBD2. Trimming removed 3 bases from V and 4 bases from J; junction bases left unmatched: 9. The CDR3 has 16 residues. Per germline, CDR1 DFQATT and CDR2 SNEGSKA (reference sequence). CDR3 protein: CSASPLSGRWYNEQFF. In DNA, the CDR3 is TGCAGTGCTAGTCCTCTTAGCGGGAGGTGGTACAATGAGCAGTTCTTC.

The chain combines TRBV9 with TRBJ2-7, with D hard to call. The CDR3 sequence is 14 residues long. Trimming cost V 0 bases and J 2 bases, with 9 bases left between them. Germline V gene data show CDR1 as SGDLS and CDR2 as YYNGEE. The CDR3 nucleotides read TGTGCCAGCAGCGTAGATGGCGGTACCTACGAGCAGTACTTC. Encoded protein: CASSVDGGTYEQYF.

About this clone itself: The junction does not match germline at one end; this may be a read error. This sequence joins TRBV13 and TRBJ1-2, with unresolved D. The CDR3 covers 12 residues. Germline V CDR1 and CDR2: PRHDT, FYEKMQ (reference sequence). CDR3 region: CASSLGNYGYTF. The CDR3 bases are TGTGCCAGCAGCTTAGGGAACTACGGCTACACCTTC. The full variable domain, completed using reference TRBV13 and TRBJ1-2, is AAGVIQSPRHLIKEKRETATLKCYPIPRHDTVYWYQQGPGQDPQFLISFYEKMQSDKGSIPDRFSAQQFSDYHSELNMSSLELGDSALYFCASSLGNYGYTFGSGTRLTVV.

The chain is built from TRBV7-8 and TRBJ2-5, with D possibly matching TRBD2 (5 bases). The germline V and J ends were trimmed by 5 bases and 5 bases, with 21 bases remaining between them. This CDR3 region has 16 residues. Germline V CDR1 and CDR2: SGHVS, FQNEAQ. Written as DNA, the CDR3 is TGTGCCAGCAGCGTGAGGGAACTCAAAAGACGGGAGACCCAGTACTTC. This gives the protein CASSVRELKRRETQYF.

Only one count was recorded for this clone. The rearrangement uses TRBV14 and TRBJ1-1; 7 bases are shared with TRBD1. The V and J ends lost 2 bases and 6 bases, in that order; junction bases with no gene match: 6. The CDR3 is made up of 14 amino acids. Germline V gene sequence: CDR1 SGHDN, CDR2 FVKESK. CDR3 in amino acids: CASSQNRGYAEAFF. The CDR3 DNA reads TGTGCCAGCAGCCAAAACAGGGGATATGCTGAAGCTTTCTTT. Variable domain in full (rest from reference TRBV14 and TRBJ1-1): EAGVTQFPSHSVIEKGQTVTLRCDPISGHDNLYWYRRVMGKEIKFLLHFVKESKQDESGMPNNRFLAERTGGTYSTLKVQPAELEDSGVYFCASSQNRGYAEAFFGQGTRLTVV.

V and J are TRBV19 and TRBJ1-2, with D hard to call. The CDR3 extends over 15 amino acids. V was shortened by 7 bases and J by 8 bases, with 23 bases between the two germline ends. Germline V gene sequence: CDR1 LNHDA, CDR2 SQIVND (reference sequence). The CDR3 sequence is CASNAPRDTKLGYTF. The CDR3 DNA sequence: TGTGCCAGTAATGCTCCCCGAGACACCAAATTGGGCTACACCTTC.

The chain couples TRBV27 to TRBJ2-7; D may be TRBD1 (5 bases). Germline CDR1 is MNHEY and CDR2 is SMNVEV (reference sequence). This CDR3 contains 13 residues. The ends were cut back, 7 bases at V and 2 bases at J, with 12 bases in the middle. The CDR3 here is CASNEIGAYEQYF. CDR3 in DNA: TGTGCCAGCAACGAGATAGGGGCCTACGAGCAGTACTTC.

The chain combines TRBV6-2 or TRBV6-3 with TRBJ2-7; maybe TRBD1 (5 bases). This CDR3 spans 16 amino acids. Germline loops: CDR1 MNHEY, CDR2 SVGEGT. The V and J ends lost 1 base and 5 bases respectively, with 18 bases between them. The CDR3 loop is CASSYLIPDTLHEQYF. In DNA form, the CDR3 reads TGTGCCAGCAGTTACTTAATTCCGGACACGCTCCACGAGCAGTACTTC.

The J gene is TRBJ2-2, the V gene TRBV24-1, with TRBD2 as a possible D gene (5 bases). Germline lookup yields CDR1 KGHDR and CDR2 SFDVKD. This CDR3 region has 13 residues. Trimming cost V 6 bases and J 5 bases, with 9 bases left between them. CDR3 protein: CATSLRGTGELFF. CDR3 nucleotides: TGTGCCACCAGTTTACGGGGTACCGGGGAGCTGTTTTTT.

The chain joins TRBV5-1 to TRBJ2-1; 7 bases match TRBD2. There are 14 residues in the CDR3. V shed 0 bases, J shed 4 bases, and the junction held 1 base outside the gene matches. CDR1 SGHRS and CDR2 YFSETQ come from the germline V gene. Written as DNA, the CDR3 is TGCGCCAGCAGCTTGGGGGGAGGGTACAATGAGCAGTTCTTC. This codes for CASSLGGGYNEQFF.

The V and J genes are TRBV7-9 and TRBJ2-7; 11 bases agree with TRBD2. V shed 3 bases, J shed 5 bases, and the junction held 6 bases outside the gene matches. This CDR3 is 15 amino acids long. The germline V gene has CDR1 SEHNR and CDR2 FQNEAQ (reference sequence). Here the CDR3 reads CASSLAIAGGNEQYF. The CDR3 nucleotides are TGTGCCAGCAGCTTGGCAATAGCGGGAGGGAACGAGCAGTACTTC.

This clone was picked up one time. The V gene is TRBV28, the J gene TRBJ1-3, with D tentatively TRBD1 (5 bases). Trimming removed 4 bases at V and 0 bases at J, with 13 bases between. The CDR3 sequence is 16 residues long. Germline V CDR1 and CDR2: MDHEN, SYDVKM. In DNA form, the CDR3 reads TGTGCCAGCAGTTGGGGCCGGGGAGGCTCTGGAAACACCATATATTTT. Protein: CASSWGRGGSGNTIYF. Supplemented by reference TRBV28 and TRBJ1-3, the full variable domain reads DVKVTQSSRYLVKRTGEKVFLECVQDMDHENMFWYRQDPGLGLRLIYFSYDVKMKEKGDIPEGYSVSREKKERFSLILESASTNQTSMYLCASSWGRGGSGNTIYFGEGSWLTVV.

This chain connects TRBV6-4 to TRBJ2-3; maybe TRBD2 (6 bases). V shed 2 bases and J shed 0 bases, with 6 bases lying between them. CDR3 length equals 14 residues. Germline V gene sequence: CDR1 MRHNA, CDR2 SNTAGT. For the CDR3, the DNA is TGTGCCAGCAGTGACGGGGGGAGCACAGATACGCAGTATTTT. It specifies CASSDGGSTDTQYF.